Below, one TCR beta chain is given with its context. Its antigen remains unknown. This specimen comes from a study of cytomegalovirus exposure and HLA in healthy donors. Trimming removed 3 bases from V and 6 bases from J, with 11 bases in between. The CDR3 runs 13 residues. The germline V gene has CDR1 MGHDK and CDR2 SYGVNS. Study-wide findings and caveats: Reported findings show TCR beta sequences accurately forecast HLA-A and HLA-B alleles in most subjects. The sole available immune exposure information was CMV serostatus. Among the CMV-associated chains, three were confirmed in vitro as specific for CMV antigens.

The primer mix had 60 Vbeta and 13 Jbeta primers. Assay: immunoSEQ multiplex PCR; the TCRdb copy retains only in-frame clones and omits some. This listing includes 140,000 to 150,000 clones. Sequenced sample: PBMCs. The chain joins TRBV25-1 to TRBJ2-5, with D perhaps matching TRBD1 (6 bases). The clonotype originates from a male donor in good health and CMV-seronegative. The CDR3 DNA reads TGTGCCAGCAGTGACAGGGGTTCGAAGACCCAGTACTTC. It translates to CASSDRGSKTQYF.